A selection of T cell receptor beta chains follows, all from one sample in a study of blood T cell repertoires in COVID-19. Using immunoSEQ multiplex PCR, the repertoire was profiled, and TCRdb retains in-frame clones only, with some absent. The sample includes under 500,000 clones, around 89% of them seen just once. Source material: peripheral blood. These receptors were collected from a woman between 25 and 40 years old with acute or convalescent COVID-19. Each CDR3 is given with its conserved first and last residue. Each record gives: J gene, V gene, CDR3 protein.

TRBJ1-4	TRBV5-4	CASSFWGGRREKLFF
TRBJ1-4	TRBV7-2	CASSSTGSGEKLFF
TRBJ1-5	TRBV7-2	CASSRGIQPQHF
TRBJ1-2	TRBV2	CASSGTGKDGYTF
TRBJ1-2	TRBV19	CASSTLGQGVYGYTF
TRBJ2-3	TRBV7-9	CASSPRDRDTDTQYF
TRBJ2-5	TRBV2	CASSEMAFQETQYF
TRBJ1-6	TRBV4-1	CASSQPNRDRNSPLHF
TRBJ1-2	TRBV7-2	CASSSDRADYGYTF
TRBJ2-1	TRBV7-3	CASSQGSLSYNEQFF
TRBJ1-1	TRBV21-1	CASSTRTGNTEAFF
TRBJ1-3	TRBV18	CASSLNRLRVPYIF
TRBJ1-1	TRBV3-1/TRBV3-2	CASSFLGATEAFF
TRBJ1-2	TRBV2	CASSEDRRDYGYTF